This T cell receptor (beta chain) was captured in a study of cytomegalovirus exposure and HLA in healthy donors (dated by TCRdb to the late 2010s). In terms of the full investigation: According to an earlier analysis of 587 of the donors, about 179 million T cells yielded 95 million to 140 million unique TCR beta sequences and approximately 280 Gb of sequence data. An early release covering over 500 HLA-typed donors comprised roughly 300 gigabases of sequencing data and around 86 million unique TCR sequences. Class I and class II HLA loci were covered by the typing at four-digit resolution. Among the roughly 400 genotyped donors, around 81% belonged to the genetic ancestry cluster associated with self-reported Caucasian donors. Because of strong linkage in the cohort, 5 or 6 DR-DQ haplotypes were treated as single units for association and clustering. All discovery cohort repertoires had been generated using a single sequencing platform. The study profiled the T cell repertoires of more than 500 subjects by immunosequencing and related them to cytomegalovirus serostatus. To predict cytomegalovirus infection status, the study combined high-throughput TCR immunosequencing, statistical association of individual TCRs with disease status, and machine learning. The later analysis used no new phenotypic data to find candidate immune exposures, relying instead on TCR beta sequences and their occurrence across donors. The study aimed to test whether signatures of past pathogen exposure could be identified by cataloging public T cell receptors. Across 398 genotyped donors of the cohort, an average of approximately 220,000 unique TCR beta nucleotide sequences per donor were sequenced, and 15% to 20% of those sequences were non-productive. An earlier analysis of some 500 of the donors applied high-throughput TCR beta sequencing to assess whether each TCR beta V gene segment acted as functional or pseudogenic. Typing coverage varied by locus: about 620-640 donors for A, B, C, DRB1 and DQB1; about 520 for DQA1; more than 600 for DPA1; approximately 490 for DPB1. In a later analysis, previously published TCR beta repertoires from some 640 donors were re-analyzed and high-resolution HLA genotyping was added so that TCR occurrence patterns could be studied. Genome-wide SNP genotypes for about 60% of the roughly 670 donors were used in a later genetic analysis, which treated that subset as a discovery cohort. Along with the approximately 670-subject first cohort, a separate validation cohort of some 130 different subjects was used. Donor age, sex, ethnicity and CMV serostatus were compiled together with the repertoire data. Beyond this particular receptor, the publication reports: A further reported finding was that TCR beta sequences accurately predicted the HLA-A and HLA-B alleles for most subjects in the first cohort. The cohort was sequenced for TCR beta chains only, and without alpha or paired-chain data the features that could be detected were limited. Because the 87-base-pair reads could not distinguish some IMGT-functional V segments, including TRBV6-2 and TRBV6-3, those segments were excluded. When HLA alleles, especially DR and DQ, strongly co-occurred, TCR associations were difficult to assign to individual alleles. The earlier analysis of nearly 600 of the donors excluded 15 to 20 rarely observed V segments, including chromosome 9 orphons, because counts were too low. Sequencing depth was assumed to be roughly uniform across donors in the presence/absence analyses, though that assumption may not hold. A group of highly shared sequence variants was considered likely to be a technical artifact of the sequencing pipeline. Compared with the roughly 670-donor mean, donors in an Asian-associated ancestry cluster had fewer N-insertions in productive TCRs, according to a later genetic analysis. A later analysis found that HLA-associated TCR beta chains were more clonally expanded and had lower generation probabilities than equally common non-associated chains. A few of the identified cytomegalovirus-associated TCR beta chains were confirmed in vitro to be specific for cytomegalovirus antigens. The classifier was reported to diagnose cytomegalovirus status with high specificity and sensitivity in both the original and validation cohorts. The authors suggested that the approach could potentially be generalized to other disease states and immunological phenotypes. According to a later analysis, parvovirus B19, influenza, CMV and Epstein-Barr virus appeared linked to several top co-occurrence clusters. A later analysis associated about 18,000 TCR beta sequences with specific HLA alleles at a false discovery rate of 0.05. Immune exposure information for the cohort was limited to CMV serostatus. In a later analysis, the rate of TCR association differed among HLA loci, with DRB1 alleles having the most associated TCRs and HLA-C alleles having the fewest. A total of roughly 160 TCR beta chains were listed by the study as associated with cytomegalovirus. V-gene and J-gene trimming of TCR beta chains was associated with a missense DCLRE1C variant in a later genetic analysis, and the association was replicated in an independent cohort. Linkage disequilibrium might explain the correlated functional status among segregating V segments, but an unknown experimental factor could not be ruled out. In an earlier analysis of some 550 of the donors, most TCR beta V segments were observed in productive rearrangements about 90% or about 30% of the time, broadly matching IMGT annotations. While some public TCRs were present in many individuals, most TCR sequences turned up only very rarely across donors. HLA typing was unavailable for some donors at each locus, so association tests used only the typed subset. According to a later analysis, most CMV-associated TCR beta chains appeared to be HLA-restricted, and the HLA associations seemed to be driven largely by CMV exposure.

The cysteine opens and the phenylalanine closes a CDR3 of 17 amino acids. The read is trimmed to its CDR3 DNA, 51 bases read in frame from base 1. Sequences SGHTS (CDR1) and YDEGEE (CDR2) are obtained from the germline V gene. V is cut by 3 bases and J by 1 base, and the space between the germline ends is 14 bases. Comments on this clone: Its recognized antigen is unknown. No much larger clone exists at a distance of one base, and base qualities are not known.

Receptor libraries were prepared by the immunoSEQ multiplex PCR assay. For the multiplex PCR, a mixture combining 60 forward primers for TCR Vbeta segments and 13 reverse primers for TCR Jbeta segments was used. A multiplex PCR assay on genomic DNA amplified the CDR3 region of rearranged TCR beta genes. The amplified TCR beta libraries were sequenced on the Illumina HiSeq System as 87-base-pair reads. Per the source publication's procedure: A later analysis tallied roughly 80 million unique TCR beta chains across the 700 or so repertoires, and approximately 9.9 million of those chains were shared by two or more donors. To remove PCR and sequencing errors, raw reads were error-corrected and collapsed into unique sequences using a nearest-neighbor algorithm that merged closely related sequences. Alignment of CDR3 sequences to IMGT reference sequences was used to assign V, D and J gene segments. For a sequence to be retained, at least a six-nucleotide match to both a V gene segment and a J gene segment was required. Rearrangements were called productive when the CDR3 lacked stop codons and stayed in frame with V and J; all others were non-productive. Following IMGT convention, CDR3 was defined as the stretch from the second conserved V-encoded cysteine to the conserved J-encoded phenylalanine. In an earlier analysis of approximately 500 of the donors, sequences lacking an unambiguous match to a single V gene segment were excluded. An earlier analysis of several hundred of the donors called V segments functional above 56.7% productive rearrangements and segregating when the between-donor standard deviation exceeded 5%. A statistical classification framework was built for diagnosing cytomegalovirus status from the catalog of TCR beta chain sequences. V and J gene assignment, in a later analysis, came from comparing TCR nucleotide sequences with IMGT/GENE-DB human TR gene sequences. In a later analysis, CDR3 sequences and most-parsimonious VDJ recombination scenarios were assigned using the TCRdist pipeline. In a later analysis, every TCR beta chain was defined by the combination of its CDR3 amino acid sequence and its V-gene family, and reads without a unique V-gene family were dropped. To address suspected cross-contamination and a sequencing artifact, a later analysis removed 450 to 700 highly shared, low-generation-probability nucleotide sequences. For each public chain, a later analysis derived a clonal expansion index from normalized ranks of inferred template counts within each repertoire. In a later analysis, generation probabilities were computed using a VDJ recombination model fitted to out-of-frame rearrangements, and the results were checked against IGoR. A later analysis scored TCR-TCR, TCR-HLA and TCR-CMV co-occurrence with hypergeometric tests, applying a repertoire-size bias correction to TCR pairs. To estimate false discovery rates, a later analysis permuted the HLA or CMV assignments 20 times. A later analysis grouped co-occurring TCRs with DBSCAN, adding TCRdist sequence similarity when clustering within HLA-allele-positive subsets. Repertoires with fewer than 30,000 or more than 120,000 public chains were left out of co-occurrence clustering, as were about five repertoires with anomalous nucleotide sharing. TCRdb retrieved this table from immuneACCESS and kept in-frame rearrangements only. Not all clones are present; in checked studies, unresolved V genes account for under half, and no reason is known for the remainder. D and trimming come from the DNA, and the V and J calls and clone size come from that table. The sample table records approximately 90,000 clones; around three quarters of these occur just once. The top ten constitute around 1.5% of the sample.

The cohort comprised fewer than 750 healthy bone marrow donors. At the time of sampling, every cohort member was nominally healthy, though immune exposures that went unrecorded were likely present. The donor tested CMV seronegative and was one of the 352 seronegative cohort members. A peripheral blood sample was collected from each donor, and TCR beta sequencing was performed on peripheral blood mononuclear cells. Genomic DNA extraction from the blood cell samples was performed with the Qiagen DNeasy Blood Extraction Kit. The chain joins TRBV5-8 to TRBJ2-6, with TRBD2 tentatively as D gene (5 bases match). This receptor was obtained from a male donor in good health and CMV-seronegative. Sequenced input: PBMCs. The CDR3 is CASSYREELSGANVLTF. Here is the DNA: TGTGCCAGCAGCTACCGGGAAGAGTTATCTGGGGCCAACGTCCTGACTTTC.